This T cell receptor (beta chain) derives from a study of identical twins. Whole-study results and caveats: Those out-of-frame alpha sequences shared by twins showed an excess of low generation probability.

This clonotype was picked up many times. What it recognizes is unknown. One entry per CDR3 protein, called by TCRdb with MiXCR from the 5' RACE reads. The sample lists some 690,000 distinct CDR3 sequences, 21% seen once, with 4% to 4.5% in the top ten. The CDR3 has 16 residues. Between the trimmed V and J ends, which lost 4 bases and 5 bases, there was a span of 18 bases. Looked up from germline, CDR1 is ENHRY and CDR2 is SYGVKD. These data were also reused for a study on T cells expressing NK-cell markers. This second report adds: For a handful of donors, the dominant NKG2C+ clonotypes made up 1.0-7.0% of their CD8+ T cells.

The specimen sequenced was PBMCs. The clonotype originates from a woman aged 18-29 years in good health. The V call is TRBV10-3, the J call TRBJ2-1, with D unresolved. The CDR3 bases are TGTGCCATCAGTGTTTTAGAACTACCCTTTGACAATGAGCAGTTCTTC. Its protein product is CAISVLELPFDNEQFF.